Following are 25 T cell receptor beta chains from one sample sequenced in a study of T cell changes during pregnancy in multiple sclerosis. Profiling relied on immunoSEQ multiplex PCR, and the TCRdb table lists in-frame clones only, not all of them. The sample yields about 70,000 clones, 90% to 95% seen once. The sequencing here drew on peripheral blood, taken in the third trimester of pregnancy. The receptors originated from a female donor in good health, enrolled as a control in a pregnancy study.

The chain uses TRBV2 and TRBJ2-3; 8 nucleotides agree with TRBD1. Germline CDR1 and CDR2: SNHLY and FYNNEI. With V trimmed by 4 bases and J by 2 bases, 5 bases remained unmatched. The CDR3 loop spans 15 amino acids. DNA of the CDR3: TGTGCCAGCAGTGCAACAGGGGGTCCCACAGATACGCAGTATTTT. Its translation: CASSATGGPTDTQYF.

This clone was counted a single time. The V call is TRBV9, the J call TRBJ2-3; D is ambiguous. V was clipped by 0 bases and J by 0 bases, with 5 bases between them. CDR1 is SGDLS and CDR2 is YYNGEE in the germline V gene. The CDR3 runs 14 residues. The CDR3 nucleotides read TGTGCCAGCAGCGTAGACGGGAGCACAGATACGCAGTATTTT. This sequence encodes CASSVDGSTDTQYF.

This clone has more than one count but fewer than ten. The CDR3 region has the DNA TGCGCCAGCAGCCAAGATACCGGACAGGATTTGCCCTACACCTTC. Translating it yields CASSQDTGQDLPYTF. This sequence joins TRBV4-1 and TRBJ1-2; 7 bases are shared with TRBD1. Germline-derived CDR1 and CDR2 are MGHRA and YSYEKL. V was pared by 0 bases and J by 10 bases, with 11 bases of the junction left unmatched. This CDR3 is built from 15 residues.

The rearrangement joins TRBV5-1 to TRBJ1-1, with 7 bases aligning to TRBD1. The CDR3 has 14 residues. V shed 0 bases and J 5 bases; nucleotides not matched to a gene: 4. The V gene's germline CDR1 is SGHRS and CDR2 YFSETQ. CDR3 DNA sequence: TGCGCCAGCAGCTTGGCCCAGGGGGAGACTGAAGCTTTCTTT. Amino acid sequence: CASSLAQGETEAFF.

This clone occurred once. The J gene is TRBJ1-5, the V gene TRBV28; TRBD1 is a possible D gene (5 bases). V lost 2 bases to trimming and J lost 5 bases, with 19 bases between them. Germline V gene lookup returns CDR1 MDHEN and CDR2 SYDVKM. The length of the CDR3 is 17 residues. The CDR3 DNA reads TGTGCCAGCAGTTTACCCTCCGACAGTATCCTCTATCAGCCCCAGCATTTT. It specifies CASSLPSDSILYQPQHF.

The chain carries TRBV6-1 and TRBJ1-1; the D gene is possibly TRBD1 (6 bases). V lost 0 bases and J 8 bases, leaving 10 bases between the germline ends. The CDR3 has 13 residues. Germline V lookup: CDR1 MNHNS, CDR2 SASEGT. CDR3 in amino acids: CASSEAVGTEAFF. The CDR3 bases are TGTGCCAGCAGTGAAGCTGTGGGGACAGAAGCTTTCTTT.

The chain uses TRBV10-3 and TRBJ2-7; D is perhaps TRBD2 (5 bases). The CDR3 totals 16 residues. Trimming left V 0 bases short and J 5 bases short, with 17 bases between. Germline V lookup: CDR1 ENHRY, CDR2 SYGVKD. CDR3 coding DNA: TGTGCCATCAGTGAGTCGGTGGGTGTAGCGTCTGACGAGCAGTACTTC. This gives the protein CAISESVGVASDEQYF.

V and J are TRBV6-6 and TRBJ1-6; 7 positions match TRBD1. This CDR3 contains 15 residues. CDR1 and CDR2 from the germline V gene are MNHNY and SVGAGI (reference sequence). Trimming cost V 5 bases and J 8 bases; bases outside gene matches: 9. CDR3: CASSRLTGDHSPLHF. CDR3 DNA sequence: TGTGCCAGCAGTCGTCTTACAGGGGACCATTCACCCCTCCACTTT.

This chain links TRBV9 with TRBJ1-1; 10 nucleotides agree with TRBD1. After removal of 3 bases from V and 1 base from J, the junction contained 9 bases not matched to a gene. The CDR3 has 17 residues. Per the germline V gene, CDR1 is SGDLS and CDR2 is YYNGEE. CDR3 bases: TGTGCCAGCAGCGGAACGGACAGGGGGAGGTCGAACACTGAAGCTTTCTTT. Encoded protein: CASSGTDRGRSNTEAFF.

This chain's CDR3 is CAWSTGQKRETQYF. For the CDR3, the DNA is TGTGCCTGGAGTACCGGACAGAAGAGAGAGACCCAGTACTTC. This chain joins TRBV30 and TRBJ2-5; D is perhaps TRBD1 (6 bases). The CDR3 spans 14 residues. V was shortened by 2 bases and J by 4 bases, with 14 bases between the two germline ends. Germline values: CDR1 GTSNPN, CDR2 SVGIG (reference sequence).

This clone appeared a single time. The genes are TRBV11-2 and TRBJ2-5, with a possible D match to TRBD2 (5 bases). The V end was cut by 4 bases, the J end by 6 bases, with 12 bases between. The CDR3 spans 13 residues. Germline-derived CDR1 and CDR2 are SGHAT and FQNNGV. This CDR3 reads CASSWAGSKTQYF. The CDR3 nucleotides are TGTGCCAGCAGCTGGGCGGGTTCGAAGACCCAGTACTTC. The entire variable domain, with the rest obtained from reference TRBV11-2 and TRBJ2-5, is as follows: EAGVAQSPRYKIIEKRQSVAFWCNPISGHATLYWYQQILGQGPKLLIQFQNNGVVDDSQLPKDRFSAERLKGVDSTLKIQPAKLEDSAVYLCASSWAGSKTQYFGPGTRLLVL.

The chain couples TRBV7-2 to TRBJ2-2; no firm D call. This CDR3 contains 15 residues. Germline CDR1 SGHTA, CDR2 FQGNSA. V was clipped by 1 base and J by 0 bases, with 6 bases between them. The CDR3 DNA reads as TGTGCCAGCAGCTTAGGGCAGTCGAACACCGGGGAGCTGTTTTTT. This translates into CASSLGQSNTGELFF.

The CDR3 loop reads CASSPSTGSLLSPNEKLFF. CDR3 bases: TGCGCCAGCAGCCCTTCCACAGGAAGCCTGTTAAGCCCAAATGAAAAACTGTTTTTT. This chain connects TRBV4-1 to TRBJ1-4, with D tentatively TRBD1 (5 bases). The CDR3 has 19 residues. Looked up from germline, CDR1 is MGHRA and CDR2 is YSYEKL. Trimming removed 4 bases from V and 5 bases from J, with 26 bases in between.

This chain joins TRBV18 and TRBJ1-2, with D tentatively TRBD1 (6 bases). Germline V gene lookup returns CDR1 KGHSH and CDR2 LQKENI. With 3 bases removed from V and 4 bases from J, the gap between germline ends came to 12 bases. The CDR3 has 14 residues. The CDR3 spells CASSPLTGIYGYTF. The CDR3 DNA sequence: TGTGCCAGCTCACCTTTAACAGGGATCTATGGCTACACCTTC.

The rearrangement joins TRBV18 to TRBJ1-1; TRBD1 agrees at 8 bases. Germline values: CDR1 KGHSH, CDR2 LQKENI. This CDR3 comprises 13 residues. J was trimmed by 12 bases and V by 6 bases; bases with no gene match: 12. The CDR3 nucleotides are TGTGCCAGCTCGCCGGGACAGGTCTTAGGGACTTTCTTT. The encoded protein is CASSPGQVLGTFF. Full variable domain (rest looked up from reference TRBV18 and TRBJ1-1): NAGVMQNPRHLVRRRGQEARLRCSPMKGHSHVYWYRQLPEEGLKFMVYLQKENIIDESGMPKERFSAEFPKEGPSILRIQQVVRGDSAAYFCASSPGQVLGTFFGQGTRLTVV.

The genes are TRBV30 and TRBJ1-6; no clear D gene. Trimming removed 7 bases at V and 5 bases at J, with 12 bases between. In germline, CDR1 is GTSNPN, CDR2 SVGIG (reference sequence). The CDR3 extends over 13 amino acids. CDR3 DNA: TGTGCCTTGGAGGCCGACAATAATTCACCCCTCCACTTT. It specifies CALEADNNSPLHF.

The V gene is TRBV9, the J gene TRBJ1-6; D gene uncertain. The CDR3 spans 17 residues. The ends were cut back, 0 bases at V and 6 bases at J, with 16 bases in the middle. Germline CDR1 is SGDLS and CDR2 is YYNGEE. CDR3 DNA: TGTGCCAGCAGCGTAGGAACGCTTGGTGCCGGTAATTCACCCCTCCACTTT. Its translation is CASSVGTLGAGNSPLHF.

The chain couples TRBV2 to TRBJ1-5; weak D call: TRBD1 (5 bases). The CDR3 totals 14 residues. Trimming took off 8 bases at V and 4 bases at J, with 15 bases between the two ends. CDR1 is SNHLY, CDR2 FYNNEI, per germline. CDR3 bases: TGTGCCAGCGGCCCAAGGACACTTAATCAGCCCCAGCATTTT. It yields the protein CASGPRTLNQPQHF.

The chain employs TRBV4-3 and TRBJ1-1; TRBD1 might be the D (5 bases). The V and J ends lost 0 bases and 9 bases respectively, with 14 bases between them. The CDR3 runs 14 residues. The germline gives CDR1 LGHNA, CDR2 YSLEER. DNA of the CDR3: TGCGCCAGCAGCCAAGATAATTTTCCAGGGCAAGCTTTCTTT. Translation: CASSQDNFPGQAFF.

Only a few counts were recorded for this clone. This chain joins TRBV7-9 and TRBJ1-2; TRBD1 matches 7 bases. V lost 5 bases and J lost 3; bases outside the gene matches: 12. This CDR3 has 16 amino acids. CDR1 and CDR2 (germline): SEHNR, FQNEAQ (reference sequence). CDR3 DNA: TGTGCCAGCAGCGAAAGACAGGGTTCGGGATACTATGGCTACACCTTC. Protein sequence: CASSERQGSGYYGYTF.

This sequence joins TRBV7-8 and TRBJ2-7, with D possibly matching TRBD1 (6 bases). The CDR3 is 14 amino acids. The germline gives CDR1 SGHVS, CDR2 FQNEAQ. V was cut by 4 bases and J by 1 base, with 11 bases left in between. The CDR3 nucleotides are TGTGCCAGCAGCTCGGGACAAGGGTCCTACGAGCAGTACTTC. Translating gives CASSSGQGSYEQYF.

This clone occurred once. This chain links TRBV15 with TRBJ1-1, with 7 bases identical to TRBD1. The length of the CDR3 is 14 residues. Trimming removed 5 bases from V and 4 bases from J; junction bases left unmatched: 7. Germline values: CDR1 LNHNV, CDR2 YYDKDF (reference sequence). The CDR3 sequence: CATSPRGSVTEAFF. The CDR3 DNA is TGTGCCACCAGCCCCAGGGGGTCGGTCACTGAAGCTTTCTTT.

V and J are TRBV7-9 and TRBJ2-3; D unresolved. The CDR3 has 11 residues. The V end lost 10 bases, the J end lost 2 bases, and 7 bases lay between the germline ends. Per germline, CDR1 SEHNR and CDR2 FQNEAQ (reference sequence). This chain's CDR3 is CATLLTDTQYF. Written as DNA, the CDR3 is TGTGCCACCCTTCTCACAGATACGCAGTATTTT.

The chain employs TRBV11-3 and TRBJ2-7; D might be TRBD2 (5 bases). The germline V gene has CDR1 SGHNT and CDR2 YENEEA. The V end was cut by 0 bases, the J end by 1 base, with 7 bases between. This CDR3 spans 14 amino acids. The DNA for the CDR3 is TGTGCCAGCAGCTTAGACCGGGGTTCCTACGAGCAGTACTTC. Translation: CASSLDRGSYEQYF. The whole variable domain, remainder taken from reference TRBV11-3 and TRBJ2-7, is EAGVVQSPRYKIIEKKQPVAFWCNPISGHNTLYWYLQNLGQGPELLIRYENEEAVDDSQLPKDRFSAERLKGVDSTLKIQPAELGDSAVYLCASSLDRGSYEQYFGPGTRLTVT.

The V gene is TRBV19, the J gene TRBJ2-7; 8 bases are shared with TRBD1. CDR1 and CDR2 (germline): LNHDA, SQIVND (reference sequence). The J segment lost 0 bases and the V segment lost 5 bases, leaving 9 bases of the junction unmatched. The CDR3 has 16 amino acids. The CDR3 sequence is CASSLGQGRSSYEQYF. The CDR3 region has the DNA TGTGCCAGTAGTTTAGGACAGGGCCGAAGCTCCTACGAGCAGTACTTC.